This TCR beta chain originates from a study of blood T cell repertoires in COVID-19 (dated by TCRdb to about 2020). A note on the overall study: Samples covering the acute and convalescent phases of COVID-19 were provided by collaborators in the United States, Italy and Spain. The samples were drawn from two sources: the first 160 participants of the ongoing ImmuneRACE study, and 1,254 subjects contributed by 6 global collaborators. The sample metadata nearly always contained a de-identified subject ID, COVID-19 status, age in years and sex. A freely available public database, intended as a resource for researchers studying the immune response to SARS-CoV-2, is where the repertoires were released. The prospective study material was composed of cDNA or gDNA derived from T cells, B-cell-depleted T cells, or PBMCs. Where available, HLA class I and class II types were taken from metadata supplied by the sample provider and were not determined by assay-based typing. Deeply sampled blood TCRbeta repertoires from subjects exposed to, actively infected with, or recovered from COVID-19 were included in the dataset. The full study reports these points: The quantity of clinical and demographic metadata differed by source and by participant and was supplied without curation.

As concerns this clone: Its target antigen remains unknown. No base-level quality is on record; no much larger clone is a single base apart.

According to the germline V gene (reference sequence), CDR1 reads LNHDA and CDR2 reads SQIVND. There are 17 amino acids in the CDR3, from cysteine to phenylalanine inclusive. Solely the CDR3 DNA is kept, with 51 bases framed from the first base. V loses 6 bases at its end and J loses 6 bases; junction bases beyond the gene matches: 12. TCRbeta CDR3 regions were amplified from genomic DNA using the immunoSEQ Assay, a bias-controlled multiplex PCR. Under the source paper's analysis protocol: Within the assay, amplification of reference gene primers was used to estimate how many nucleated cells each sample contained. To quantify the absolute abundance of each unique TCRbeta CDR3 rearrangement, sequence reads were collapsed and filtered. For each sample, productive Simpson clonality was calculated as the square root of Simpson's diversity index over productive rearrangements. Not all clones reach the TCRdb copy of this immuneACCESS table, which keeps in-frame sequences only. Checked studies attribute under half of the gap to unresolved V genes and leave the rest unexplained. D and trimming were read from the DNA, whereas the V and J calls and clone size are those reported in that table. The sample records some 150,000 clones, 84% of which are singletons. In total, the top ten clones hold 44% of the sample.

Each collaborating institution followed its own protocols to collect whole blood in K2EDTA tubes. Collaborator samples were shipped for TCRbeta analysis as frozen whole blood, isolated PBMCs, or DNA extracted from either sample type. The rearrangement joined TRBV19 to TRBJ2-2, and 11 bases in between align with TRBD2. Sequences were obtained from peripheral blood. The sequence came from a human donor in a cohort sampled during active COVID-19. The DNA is TGTGCCAGTAGGCTACTAGCGGGGGCCATGCCGGCCGGGGAGCTGTTTTTT. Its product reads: CASRLLAGAMPAGELFF.